A selection of T cell receptor beta chains follows, all from one sample in a study of blood T cell repertoires in COVID-19. The assay was immunoSEQ multiplex PCR, and TCRdb's table has in-frame clones only and misses some. The sample includes about 91,000 clones, roughly 88% of them seen just once. The sample consisted of peripheral blood. These receptors were taken from a woman in her 70s with acute or convalescent COVID-19. The CDR3 runs from the conserved cysteine through the conserved F or W. A D gene is named only where the DNA matches it firmly. Not all rows give a size; the values are once, few, many and, for expanded clones, a class.

J: TRBJ1-2
V: TRBV3-1/TRBV3-2
size: once
D: -
DNA: TGTGCCAGCAGCCCTGATGAGGGGGAGTGGGATGGCTACACCTTC
CDR3: CASSPDEGEWDGYTF

J: TRBJ1-1
V: TRBV12-3/TRBV12-4
size: -
D: -
DNA: TGTGCCAGCAGTTTGACAGCCAACACTGAAGCTTTCTTT
CDR3: CASSLTANTEAFF

J: TRBJ2-3
V: TRBV29-1
size: -
D: TRBD2
DNA: TGCAGCGTTCTTAGCGGGAGCCTGGAGTATTTT
CDR3: CSVLSGSLEYF

J: TRBJ1-6
V: TRBV9
size: -
D: TRBD1
DNA: TGTGCCAGCAGCGCCGGGACAGATTCACCCCTCCACTTT
CDR3: CASSAGTDSPLHF

J: TRBJ1-3
V: TRBV9
size: -
D: -
DNA: TGTGCCAGCAGCGTAGAGGGGGCTGGAAACACCATATATTTT
CDR3: CASSVEGAGNTIYF

J: TRBJ2-1
V: TRBV30
size: -
D: -
DNA: TGTGCCTGGAGGATAGAATACAATGAGCAGTTCTTC
CDR3: CAWRIEYNEQFF

J: TRBJ1-1
V: TRBV5-1
size: -
D: TRBD1
DNA: TGCGCCAGCAGCCTCGGACAGGGGCTCCCTTCGGGCACTGAAGCTTTCTTT
CDR3: CASSLGQGLPSGTEAFF

J: TRBJ1-5
V: TRBV5-1
size: -
D: -
DNA: TGCGCCAGCAGCTTGGAGGTTGGCAGGAATCAGCCCCAGCATTTT
CDR3: CASSLEVGRNQPQHF

J: TRBJ2-3
V: TRBV29-1
size: once
D: -
DNA: TGCAGCGTTGAAGATGGCACTAAATTCGGCACAGATACGCAGTATTTT
CDR3: CSVEDGTKFGTDTQYF

J: TRBJ2-4
V: TRBV12-3/TRBV12-4
size: -
D: -
DNA: TGTGCCAGCAGCCAGGAAAACATTCAGTACTTC
CDR3: CASSQENIQYF

J: TRBJ2-1
V: TRBV15
size: -
D: -
DNA: TGTGCCACCAGCAGAGATAGGAGATATGAGCAGTTCTTC
CDR3: CATSRDRRYEQFF

J: TRBJ2-5
V: TRBV5-4
size: -
D: TRBD2
DNA: TGTGCCAGCAGCTGGGGGACTAGCGGGAGAGAGACCCAGTACTTC
CDR3: CASSWGTSGRETQYF

J: TRBJ1-1
V: TRBV6-6
size: -
D: -
DNA: TGTGCCAGCAGTTTCCGACAGAACACTGAAGCTTTCTTT
CDR3: CASSFRQNTEAFF

J: TRBJ2-3
V: TRBV3-1/TRBV3-2
size: -
D: -
DNA: TGTGCCAGCAGCCAAGAATCATATACGCAGTATTTT
CDR3: CASSQESYTQYF

J: TRBJ2-1
V: TRBV19
size: -
D: TRBD2
DNA: TGTGCCAGTAGTACCACCCTAGCGGGAGACCACTACAATGAGCAGTTCTTC
CDR3: CASSTTLAGDHYNEQFF

J: TRBJ2-3
V: TRBV27
size: -
D: TRBD2
DNA: TGTGCCAGCAGCCTGACTAGCGGGAGCCTTTTAGATACGCAGTATTTT
CDR3: CASSLTSGSLLDTQYF

J: TRBJ2-7
V: TRBV5-5
size: -
D: TRBD2
DNA: TGTGCCAGCAGCTTGCATCCGACTAGCGGTAGCTCCTACGAGCAGTACTTC
CDR3: CASSLHPTSGSSYEQYF

J: TRBJ1-1
V: TRBV5-1
size: -
D: TRBD1
DNA: TGCGCCAGCAGCTTGACAGGGGGCGGCACTGAAGCTTTCTTT
CDR3: CASSLTGGGTEAFF

J: TRBJ2-2
V: TRBV7-9
size: once
D: -
DNA: TGTGCCAGCAGCTTCCCTGACTGGCCCGGGGAGCTGTTTTTT
CDR3: CASSFPDWPGELFF

J: TRBJ1-3
V: TRBV5-4
size: -
D: TRBD1
DNA: TGTGCCAGCAGTTTACAGGGGTCCCCTGGAAACACCATATATTTT
CDR3: CASSLQGSPGNTIYF

J: TRBJ2-5
V: TRBV11-1
size: -
D: -
DNA: TGTGCCAGCAGCCTATCCAGGGGAACCTTGGAAGAGACCCAGTACTTC
CDR3: CASSLSRGTLEETQYF

J: TRBJ1-2
V: TRBV28
size: -
D: -
DNA: TGTGCCAGCAGTAGGACAGCGAACTATGGCTACACCTTC
CDR3: CASSRTANYGYTF

J: TRBJ1-1
V: TRBV19
size: once
D: TRBD1
DNA: TGTGCCAGTAGTATTAGGACAGGGGGCACTGAAGCTTTCTTT
CDR3: CASSIRTGGTEAFF

J: TRBJ1-5
V: TRBV2
size: -
D: TRBD1
DNA: TGTGCCAGCAGTCGCACGACACAGGTCCAGGGGGTCCAGCATTTT
CDR3: CASSRTTQVQGVQHF

J: TRBJ2-6
V: TRBV4-1
size: -
D: -
DNA: TGCGCCAGCAGAGACCGGAGCTCTGGGGCCAACGTCCTGACTTTC
CDR3: CASRDRSSGANVLTF

J: TRBJ2-1
V: TRBV5-4
size: -
D: TRBD2
DNA: TGTGCCAGCAGCTTGGGACTAGCCCAAGACGTCTATGAGCAGTTCTTC
CDR3: CASSLGLAQDVYEQFF

J: TRBJ1-5
V: TRBV27
size: -
D: -
DNA: TGTGCCAGCAGTTTATCCTGGCGACATTTGAATCAGCCCCAGCATTTT
CDR3: CASSLSWRHLNQPQHF

J: TRBJ1-2
V: TRBV24-1
size: -
D: -
DNA: TGTGCCACCAGTGATTATGCCCAGGGGGGCTACACCTTC
CDR3: CATSDYAQGGYTF

J: TRBJ1-2
V: TRBV5-8
size: -
D: -
DNA: TGTGCCAGCAGCTTAACAGGCTATGGCTACACCTTC
CDR3: CASSLTGYGYTF

J: TRBJ1-2
V: TRBV6-5
size: -
D: -
DNA: TGTGCCAGTACACCAAGTGCTGGCTACACCTTC
CDR3: CASTPSAGYTF

J: TRBJ2-7
V: TRBV28
size: -
D: TRBD2
DNA: TGTGCCAGCAAGGTTGGCGGGAGTACTAGGGAGCAGTACTTC
CDR3: CASKVGGSTREQYF

J: TRBJ2-2
V: TRBV4-1
size: -
D: TRBD1
DNA: TGCGCCAGCAGCCAAAACCGGGACAGGGGGCTGGGGAACACCGGGGAGCTGTTTTTT
CDR3: CASSQNRDRGLGNTGELFF

J: TRBJ2-7
V: TRBV5-5
size: -
D: TRBD1
DNA: TGTGCCAGCAGCTATGGACAGGGCTACGAGCAGTACTTC
CDR3: CASSYGQGYEQYF

J: TRBJ1-6
V: TRBV6-1
size: -
D: TRBD1
DNA: TGTGCCAGCAGTGAAGGGGACAGAGTTAATTCACCCCTCCACTTT
CDR3: CASSEGDRVNSPLHF

J: TRBJ2-1
V: TRBV20-1
size: -
D: TRBD2
DNA: TGCAGTGCTAGTCCTCCTTCGGGACTAGCGGGGATTCCCTACAATGAGCAGTTCTTC
CDR3: CSASPPSGLAGIPYNEQFF

J: TRBJ1-1
V: TRBV30
size: -
D: -
DNA: TGTGCCTGGCTCCCCCGTTTCTTTGGCCCTGAAGCTTTCTTT
CDR3: CAWLPRFFGPEAFF

J: TRBJ2-7
V: TRBV4-2
size: -
D: TRBD2
DNA: TGTGCCAGCAGCCAAGGGCTAGCGGGAGGCCAATCCTACGAGCAGTACTTC
CDR3: CASSQGLAGGQSYEQYF

J: TRBJ2-1
V: TRBV24-1
size: -
D: -
DNA: TGTGCCACCAGCCGAGGGGGGGTGGCTAAAGGGTGGGGTGAGCAGTTCTTC
CDR3: CATSRGGVAKGWGEQFF

J: TRBJ2-1
V: TRBV18
size: once
D: TRBD2
DNA: TGTGCCAGCTCACGCGGGACTAGCGGGAGTAATGAGCAGTTCTTC
CDR3: CASSRGTSGSNEQFF

J: TRBJ1-4
V: TRBV9
size: -
D: TRBD1
DNA: TGTGCCAGCAGCGTAGGAGGTAGGACAGGGGTTCAAGAAAAACTGTTTTTT
CDR3: CASSVGGRTGVQEKLFF

J: TRBJ2-3
V: TRBV29-1
size: -
D: TRBD2
DNA: TGCAGCGTTCTCACTAGCGGACTCACAGATACGCAGTATTTT
CDR3: CSVLTSGLTDTQYF

J: TRBJ2-7
V: TRBV15
size: -
D: -
DNA: TGTGCCACCAGCAGGGGCCATTACGAGCAGTACTTC
CDR3: CATSRGHYEQYF

J: TRBJ1-1
V: TRBV2
size: -
D: -
DNA: TGTGCCAGCAACAACGGGGGGATGAACACTGAAGCTTTCTTT
CDR3: CASNNGGMNTEAFF

J: TRBJ2-3
V: TRBV13
size: -
D: -
DNA: TGTGCCAGCTGTGCCCAACCGGCAGATACGCAGTATTTT
CDR3: CASCAQPADTQYF

J: TRBJ2-2
V: TRBV7-9
size: -
D: TRBD2
DNA: TGTGCCAGCAGCCAAGGACTAGCGGGGGAGACCGGGGAGCTGTTTTTT
CDR3: CASSQGLAGETGELFF

J: TRBJ2-5
V: TRBV10-3
size: -
D: TRBD1
DNA: TGTGCCATCAGGGAACGCCGGGACAGCCAAGAGACCCAGTACTTC
CDR3: CAIRERRDSQETQYF

J: TRBJ2-2
V: TRBV7-6
size: -
D: TRBD2
DNA: TGTGCCAGCGGATTTTCTGGCGGGAGGTCCGCGAACACCGGGGAGCTGTTTTTT
CDR3: CASGFSGGRSANTGELFF

J: TRBJ2-5
V: TRBV7-7
size: -
D: TRBD2
DNA: TGTGCTAGCAGCTTAGCTCCCCCCAGAGCGGGGGGACCAACCAAACAAGAGACCCAGTACTTC
CDR3: CASSLAPPRAGGPTKQETQYF

J: TRBJ2-7
V: TRBV9
size: -
D: TRBD2
DNA: TGTGCCAGCAGCGTTGGGGGGAGGGCCGACTACGAGCAGTACTTC
CDR3: CASSVGGRADYEQYF

J: TRBJ1-2
V: TRBV6-1
size: -
D: -
DNA: TGTGCCAGCAGTGCCCAGGCAACAGGGAGGGGTAACTATGGCTACACCTTC
CDR3: CASSAQATGRGNYGYTF